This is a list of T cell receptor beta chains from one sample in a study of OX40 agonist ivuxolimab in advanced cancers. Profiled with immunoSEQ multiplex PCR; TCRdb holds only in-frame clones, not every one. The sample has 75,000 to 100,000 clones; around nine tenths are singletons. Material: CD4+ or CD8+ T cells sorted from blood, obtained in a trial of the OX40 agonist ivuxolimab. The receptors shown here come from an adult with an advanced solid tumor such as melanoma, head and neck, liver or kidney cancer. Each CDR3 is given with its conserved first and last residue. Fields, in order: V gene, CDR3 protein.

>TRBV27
CASSLSGRGDSYNEQFF
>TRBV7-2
CASSSRVRSGELFF
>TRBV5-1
CASSLDAGVNTEAFF
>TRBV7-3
CASSFGRRDNEQFF
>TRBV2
CASRETVNVYNEQFF
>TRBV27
CASSFRDRGREKLFF
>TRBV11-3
CASSFQGQGYTF
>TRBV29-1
CSVETGQSGGYTF
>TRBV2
CASKADNEKLFF
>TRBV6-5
CASRTGQEQFF
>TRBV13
CASSRGQNYGYTF
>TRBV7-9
CASSPRERISHRYF
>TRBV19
CASSQETGLATDTQYF
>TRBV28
CASRLAVLGATGELFF
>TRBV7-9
CASSPSGSGGGTIYF
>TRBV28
CASSPPGTGVTYEQYF
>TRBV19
CASSMGQRARRAQHF
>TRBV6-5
CASSSPRGTYEQYF
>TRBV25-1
CASSAPNQPQHF
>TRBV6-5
CASTSAGRNQPQHF
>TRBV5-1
CASSFSEGVSEAFF
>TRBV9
CASSVVGDPSSEQYF
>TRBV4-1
CASSQVSQGGNIQYF
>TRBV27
CASSQRQGLSNQPQHF
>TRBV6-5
CASSSPTGIVEKLFF
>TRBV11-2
CASSYQDRGLETQYF
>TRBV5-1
CASSFTASSTDTQYF
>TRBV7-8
CASSSGQQGNTIYF
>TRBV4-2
CASSRVLGDYGYTF
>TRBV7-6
CASSFKGRGPLQNYEQYF
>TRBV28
CASHPGQNYNEQFF
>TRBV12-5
CASGLGQGSIGEAFF
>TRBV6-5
CASSGTTFNEQFF
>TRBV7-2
CASSYPNTGELFF
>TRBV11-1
CASSLNFPYEQYF
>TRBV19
CASSPTGVDNYGYTF
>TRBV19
CASTDYRGQRNQPQHF
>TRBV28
CASSFVARNYGYTF
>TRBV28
CASSPTAYQETQYF
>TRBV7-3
CASSPGGSNGYTF
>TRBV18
CASSPTSGSREQYF
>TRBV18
CASSPNRQGGNEQYF
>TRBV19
CASRRSGMDYNEQFF
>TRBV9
CASSGQKFYEQYF
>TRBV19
CARTDSPVGNQPQHF
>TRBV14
CASSRAGTGVRETQYF
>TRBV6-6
CASRTNTGELFF
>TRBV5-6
CASSLGGTGMYF
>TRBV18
CASSPQADPNQPQHF
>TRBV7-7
CASSQGGGNEQFF
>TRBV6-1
CASSEALRAGNTEAFF
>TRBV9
CASSVVSGVNTGELFF
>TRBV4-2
CASSQVGDEETQYF